This TCR beta chain was captured in a study of neurological immune-mediated disorders. Findings and limits, study-wide: Expanded clones shared no identical CDR3 amino acid sequences across subjects, which suggested private TCR-beta repertoires in all groups. The phylogenetic placement of 18 of 34 multiple sclerosis patients' repertoires in one related-CDR3 cluster constitutes a possible signature.

5'RACE with 10-nucleotide random UMIs generated the cDNA. TCRdb used MiXCR to reprocess the 5' RACE reads, holding one entry per CDR3 protein. Of more than 35,000 distinct CDR3 sequences in the sample, roughly 3% were seen once. 2 million unsorted PBMCs were stored in RNAlater at -80 °C before RNA extraction. The germline V gene encodes CDR1 MDHEN and CDR2 SYDVKM. The germline V and J ends were trimmed by 6 bases and 0 bases, with 11 bases remaining between them. The CDR3 has 15 residues. Many counts were recorded for this clonotype. What it binds is unknown. Sequenced material: PBMCs. The source of this sequence is a woman aged 45 to 65 with multiple sclerosis. The chain employs TRBV28 and TRBJ1-4; D is undetermined. The CDR3: CASSRSAATNEKLFF. As DNA, the CDR3 is TGTGCCAGCAGCCGTTCTGCTGCAACTAATGAAAAACTGTTTTTT.